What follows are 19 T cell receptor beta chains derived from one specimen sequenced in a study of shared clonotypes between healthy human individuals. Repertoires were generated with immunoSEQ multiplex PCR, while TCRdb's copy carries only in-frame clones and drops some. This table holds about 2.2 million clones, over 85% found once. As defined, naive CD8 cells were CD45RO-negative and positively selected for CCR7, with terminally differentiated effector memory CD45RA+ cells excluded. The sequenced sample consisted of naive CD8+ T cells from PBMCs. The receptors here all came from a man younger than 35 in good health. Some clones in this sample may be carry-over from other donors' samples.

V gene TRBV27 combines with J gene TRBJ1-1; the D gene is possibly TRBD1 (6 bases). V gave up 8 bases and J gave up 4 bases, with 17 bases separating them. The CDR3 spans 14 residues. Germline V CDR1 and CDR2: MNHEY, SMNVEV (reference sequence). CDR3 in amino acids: CASSLGGVSTEAFF. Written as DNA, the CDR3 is TGTGCCAGCTCCTTAGGGGGTGTTTCCACTGAAGCTTTCTTT.

The CDR3 sequence: CASSPSLGRGRDEQFF. The CDR3 DNA sequence: TGTGCCAGCAGCCCGAGCCTCGGCAGGGGGCGCGATGAGCAGTTCTTC. The gene calls are TRBV7-6 and TRBJ2-1; 8 bases align to TRBD1. Germline values: CDR1 SGHVS, CDR2 FNYEAQ. V lost 5 bases, J lost 8 bases, and 14 bases stayed unmatched. This CDR3 is built from 16 residues.

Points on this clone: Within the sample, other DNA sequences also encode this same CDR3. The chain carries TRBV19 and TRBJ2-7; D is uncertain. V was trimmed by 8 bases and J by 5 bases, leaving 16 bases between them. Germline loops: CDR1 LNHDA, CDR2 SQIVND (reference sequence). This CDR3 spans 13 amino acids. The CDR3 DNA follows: TGTGCCAGTTCAACTCGAACGGGTGACGAGCAGTACTTC. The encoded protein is CASSTRTGDEQYF. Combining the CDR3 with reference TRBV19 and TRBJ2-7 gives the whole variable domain DGGITQSPKYLFRKEGQNVTLSCEQNLNHDAMYWYRQDPGQGLRLIYYSQIVNDFQKGDIAEGYSVSREKKESFPLTVTSAQKNPTAFYLCASSTRTGDEQYFGPGTRLTVT.

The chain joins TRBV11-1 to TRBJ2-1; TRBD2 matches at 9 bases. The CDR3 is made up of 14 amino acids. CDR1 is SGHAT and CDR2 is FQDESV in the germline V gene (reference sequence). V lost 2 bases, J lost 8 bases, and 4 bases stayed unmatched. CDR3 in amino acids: CASSLLRGGDEQFF. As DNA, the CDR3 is TGTGCCAGCAGCTTATTGCGGGGGGGTGATGAGCAGTTCTTC.

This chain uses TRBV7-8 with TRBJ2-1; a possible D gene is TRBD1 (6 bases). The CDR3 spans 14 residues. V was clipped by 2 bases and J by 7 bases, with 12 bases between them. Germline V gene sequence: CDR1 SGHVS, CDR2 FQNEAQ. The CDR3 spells CASSLKVRGNEQFF. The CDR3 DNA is TGTGCCAGCAGCTTAAAAGTCAGGGGAAATGAGCAGTTCTTC.

The CDR3 sequence: CASSRGEGLGNTIYF. The DNA of the CDR3 is TGTGCCAGCAGCAGAGGCGAGGGGCTTGGAAACACCATATATTTT. This sequence joins TRBV28 and TRBJ1-3; D is possibly TRBD1 (5 bases). Trimming shortened V by 6 bases and J by 3 bases, and 15 bases separated the two germline ends. This CDR3 contains 15 residues. Germline loops: CDR1 MDHEN, CDR2 SYDVKM.

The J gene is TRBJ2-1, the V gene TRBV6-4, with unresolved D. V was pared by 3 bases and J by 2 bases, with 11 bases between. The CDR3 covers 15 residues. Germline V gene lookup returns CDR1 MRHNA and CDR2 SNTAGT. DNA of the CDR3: TGTGCCAGCAGTGAGACTCACGCGCCCTACAATGAGCAGTTCTTC. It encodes CASSETHAPYNEQFF.

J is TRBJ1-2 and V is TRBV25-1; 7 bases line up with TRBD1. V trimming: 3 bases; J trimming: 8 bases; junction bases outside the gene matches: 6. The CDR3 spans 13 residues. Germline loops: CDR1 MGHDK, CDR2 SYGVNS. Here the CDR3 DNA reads TGTGCCAGCAGTGAGGGTCAGGGGGGCGGCTACACCTTC. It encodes CASSEGQGGGYTF.

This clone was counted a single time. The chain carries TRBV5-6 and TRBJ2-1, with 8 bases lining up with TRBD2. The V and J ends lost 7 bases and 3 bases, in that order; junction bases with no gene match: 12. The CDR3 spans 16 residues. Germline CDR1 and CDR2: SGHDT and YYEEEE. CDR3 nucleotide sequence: TGTGCCAGCGCCATAGGGGGTAGCGGGATCTACAATGAGCAGTTCTTC. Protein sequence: CASAIGGSGIYNEQFF.

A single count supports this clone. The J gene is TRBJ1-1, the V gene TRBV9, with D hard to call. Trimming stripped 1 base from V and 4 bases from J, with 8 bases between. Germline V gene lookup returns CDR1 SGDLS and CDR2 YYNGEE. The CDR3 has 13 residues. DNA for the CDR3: TGTGCCAGCAGCGTAAGGATGTTCACTGAAGCTTTCTTT. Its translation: CASSVRMFTEAFF.

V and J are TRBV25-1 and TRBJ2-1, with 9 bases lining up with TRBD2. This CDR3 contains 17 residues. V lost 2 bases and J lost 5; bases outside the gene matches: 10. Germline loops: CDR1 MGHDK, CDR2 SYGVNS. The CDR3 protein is CASSERDSGGHNNEQFF. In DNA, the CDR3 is TGTGCCAGCAGTGAACGCGATAGCGGGGGCCACAACAATGAGCAGTTCTTC.

The CDR3 DNA sequence: TGCGCCAGCAGCTCCCGGAACAAAAACATTCAGTACTTC. Translating it yields CASSSRNKNIQYF. This chain links TRBV5-1 with TRBJ2-4; D uncertain. The CDR3 has 13 amino acids. Trimming left V 3 bases short and J 3 bases short, with 7 bases between. Germline V gene sequence: CDR1 SGHRS, CDR2 YFSETQ.

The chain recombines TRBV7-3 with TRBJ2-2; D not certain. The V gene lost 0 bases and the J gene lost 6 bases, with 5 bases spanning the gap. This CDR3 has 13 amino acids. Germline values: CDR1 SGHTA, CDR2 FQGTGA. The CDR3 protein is CASSLTPAGELFF. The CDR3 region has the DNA TGTGCCAGCAGCTTAACACCGGCCGGGGAGCTGTTTTTT.

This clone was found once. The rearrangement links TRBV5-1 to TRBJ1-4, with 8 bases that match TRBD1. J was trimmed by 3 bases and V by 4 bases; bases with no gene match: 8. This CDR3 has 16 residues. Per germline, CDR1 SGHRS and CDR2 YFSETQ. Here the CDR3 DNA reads TGCGCCAGCAGCCCCGGACAGGGACTACCTAATGAAAAACTGTTTTTT. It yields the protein CASSPGQGLPNEKLFF. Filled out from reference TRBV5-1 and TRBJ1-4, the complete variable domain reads KAGVTQTPRYLIKTRGQQVTLSCSPISGHRSVSWYQQTPGQGLQFLFEYFSETQRNKGNFPGRFSGRQFSNSRSEMNVSTLELGDSALYLCASSPGQGLPNEKLFFGSGTQLSVL.

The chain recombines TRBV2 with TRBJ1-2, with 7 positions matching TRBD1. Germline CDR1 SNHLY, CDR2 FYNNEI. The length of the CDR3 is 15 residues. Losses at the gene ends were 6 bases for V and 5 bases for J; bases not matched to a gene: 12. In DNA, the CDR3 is TGTGCCAGCAGAGAGGGACAGAACCGGCGATATGGCTACACCTTC. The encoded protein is CASREGQNRRYGYTF.

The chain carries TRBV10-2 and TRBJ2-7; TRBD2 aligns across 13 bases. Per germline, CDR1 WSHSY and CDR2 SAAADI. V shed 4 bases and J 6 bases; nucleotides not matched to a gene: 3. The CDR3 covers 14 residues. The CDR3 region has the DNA TGCGCCAGCAGTGGGGGACTAGCGGGAACCGAGCAGTACTTC. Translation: CASSGGLAGTEQYF.

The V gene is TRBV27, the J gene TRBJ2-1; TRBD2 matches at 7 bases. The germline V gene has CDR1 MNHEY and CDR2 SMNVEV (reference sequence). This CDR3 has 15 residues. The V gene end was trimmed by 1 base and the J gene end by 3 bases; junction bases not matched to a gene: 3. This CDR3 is CASSLWGGIYNEQFF. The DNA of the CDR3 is TGTGCCAGCAGTTTATGGGGGGGGATCTACAATGAGCAGTTCTTC.

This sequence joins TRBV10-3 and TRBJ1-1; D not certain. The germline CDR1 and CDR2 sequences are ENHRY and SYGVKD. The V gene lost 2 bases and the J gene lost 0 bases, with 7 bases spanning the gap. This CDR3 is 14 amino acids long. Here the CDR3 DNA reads TGTGCCATCAGTGAGGTAGCAGTGAACACTGAAGCTTTCTTT. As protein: CAISEVAVNTEAFF.

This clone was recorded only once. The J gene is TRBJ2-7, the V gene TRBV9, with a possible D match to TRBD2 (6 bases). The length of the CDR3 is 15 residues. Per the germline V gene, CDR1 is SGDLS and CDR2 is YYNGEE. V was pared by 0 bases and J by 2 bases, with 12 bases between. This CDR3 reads CASSVEASATYEQYF. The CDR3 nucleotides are TGTGCCAGCAGCGTAGAGGCTAGCGCCACCTACGAGCAGTACTTC.